This entry features one TCR beta chain sequence. Which antigen it targets is not known. Per-base qualities were not stored, and no clone one base away is much larger. CDR1 and CDR2 were assigned from the germline V gene as SGHTA and FQGTGA. Reading from cysteine to phenylalanine, the CDR3 counts 16 amino acids. Only the CDR3 DNA is retained, 48 bases long and in frame from the first base. Trimming takes 5 bases off V and 4 bases off J; junction bases not matched to a gene: 10. The data belong to a study of control samples from healthy donors and cancer patients (dated by TCRdb to the early 2020s). Libraries were constructed by the immunoSEQ multiplex PCR assay. What TCRdb holds here is the immuneACCESS table cut down to in-frame rearrangements. Part of the clones is not present; checked against another copy, under half of the missing clones reflect an unresolved V gene, and the others are unexplained. Recorded for this sample are about 120,000 clones; approximately 90% of them occurred a single time. Jointly, the top ten make up 9.5% to 13% of the sample.

What was sequenced was blood. The chain was built from TRBV7-3 and TRBJ1-1, and 10 bases in between align with TRBD1. The sequence derives from a man aged 25 to 40 in good health. The base sequence is TGTGCCAGCAGCCGCTCGACAGGGGGCGAGGTCACTGAAGCTTTCTTT. This gives the protein CASSRSTGGEVTEAFF.